A single sample gave rise to the 18 T cell receptor beta chains below, sequenced in a study of human T cells and chemical hapten exposure. Via MiXCR, TCRdb re-called the RACE reads, giving one row per CDR3 protein. Of about 300,000 distinct CDR3 sequences listed, roughly 6% were seen once; the top ten hold more than 8%. Time point indicated: pre-sensitization, week 0. The treatment here: therapeutic diphenylcyclopropenone sensitization with weekly scalp DPC. The sample was whole blood, taken in connection with sensitization to the hapten diphenylcyclopropenone (DPC). These receptors were taken from a woman aged 18 to 35 with alopecia areata. Some clones in this sample may be carry-over from other donors' samples.

This clonotype was observed at least ten times. The chain carries TRBV5-1 and TRBJ1-4; D not resolved. Trimming shortened V by 7 bases and J by 6 bases, and 19 bases separated the two germline ends. CDR1 is SGHRS and CDR2 is YFSETQ in the germline V gene. This CDR3 is 15 amino acids long. CDR3 sequence reads: CASRRRGAGDEKLFF. The CDR3 region has the DNA TGCGCCAGCCGCCGGCGAGGCGCCGGCGATGAAAAACTGTTTTTT. Supplemented by reference TRBV5-1 and TRBJ1-4, the full variable domain reads KAGVTQTPRYLIKTRGQQVTLSCSPISGHRSVSWYQQTPGQGLQFLFEYFSETQRNKGNFPGRFSGRQFSNSRSEMNVSTLELGDSALYLCASRRRGAGDEKLFFGSGTQLSVL.

This clonotype was recorded at least ten times. V is TRBV13 and J is TRBJ2-2; 13 bases align to TRBD2. This CDR3 contains 17 residues. Trimming at V came to 5 bases and at J to 0 bases, leaving 3 bases not matched to a gene. Germline assignment: CDR1 PRHDT and CDR2 FYEKMQ (reference sequence). CDR3 residues: CASSRLAGGSNTGELFF. The CDR3 DNA is TGTGCCAGCAGCCGACTAGCGGGGGGTTCGAACACCGGGGAGCTGTTTTTT.

This clonotype was seen ten or more times. The CDR3, as DNA: TGTGCCAGCAGCTTAGTTCGGGGGACAGGGGCAAACTCCTATAATTCACCCCTCCACTTT. Translated: CASSLVRGTGANSYNSPLHF. The chain joins TRBV7-8 to TRBJ1-6; 10 positions match TRBD1. The CDR3 has 20 residues. V lost 1 base and J lost 0; bases outside the gene matches: 9. Germline lookup yields CDR1 SGHVS and CDR2 FQNEAQ.

This clonotype was seen at least ten times. This chain connects TRBV28 to TRBJ2-7, with D perhaps assigned TRBD1 or TRBD2 (6 bases each). The CDR3 is made up of 14 amino acids. Germline V gives CDR1 MDHEN, CDR2 SYDVKM. Trimming removed 11 bases from V and 0 bases from J, with 17 bases in between. This chain's CDR3 is CAGITGASSYEQYF. CDR3 nucleotide sequence: TGTGCCGGGATTACGGGGGCGAGCTCCTACGAGCAGTACTTC.

This clonotype was counted between two and nine times. V usage is TRBV12-3 or TRBV12-4 and J usage is TRBJ1-1; D ambiguous. V lost 6 bases and J lost 1, with 12 bases in between. The CDR3 loop spans 14 amino acids. CDR3 nucleotide sequence: TGTGCCAGCAGAATAGGACTACGGAACACTGAAGCTTTCTTT. Protein product: CASRIGLRNTEAFF.

Comments on this clonotype: A much bigger clone sits one base away, suggesting this may be a read error. The chain combines TRBV5-4 with TRBJ2-1; D ambiguous. V lost 7 bases to trimming and J lost 5 bases, with 16 bases between them. Germline assignment: CDR1 SGHNT and CDR2 YYREEE (reference sequence). The CDR3 is made up of 14 amino acids. The CDR3 region is CASGKSVNDNEQFF. CDR3 in DNA: TGTGCCAGCGGTAAGTCCGTTAACGACAATGAGCAGTTCTTC.

This clonotype was seen at least ten times. The CDR3 sequence is CASSRDSNSPEAFF. CDR3 in DNA: TGTGCCAGCAGCCGGGACAGTAATAGCCCTGAAGCTTTCTTT. This chain connects TRBV6-2 or TRBV6-3 to TRBJ1-1, with 7 bases matching TRBD1. The CDR3 covers 14 residues. In germline, CDR1 is MNHEY, CDR2 SVGEGT. After removal of 6 bases from V and 6 bases from J, the junction contained 10 bases not matched to a gene.

This clonotype was picked up many times. V usage is TRBV2 and J usage is TRBJ2-7; perhaps TRBD2 as D (5 bases). CDR3 length equals 16 residues. V was clipped by 2 bases and J by 4 bases, with 18 bases between them. Germline V gene lookup returns CDR1 SNHLY and CDR2 FYNNEI. The CDR3 is CASSESMAFRRYEQYF. The CDR3 DNA reads TGTGCCAGCAGTGAAAGTATGGCGTTTAGGAGGTACGAGCAGTACTTC.

This clonotype appeared many times. This chain connects TRBV7-2 to TRBJ2-5, with unresolved D. Trimming removed 6 bases at V and 2 bases at J, with 13 bases between. The CDR3 contains 14 residues. Germline V gene lookup returns CDR1 SGHTA and CDR2 FQGNSA. CDR3 bases: TGTGCCAGCAGTTACCGGGCAACACAAGAGACCCAGTACTTC. Translated, it gives CASSYRATQETQYF. The whole variable domain, remainder taken from reference TRBV7-2 and TRBJ2-5, is GAGVSQSPSNKVTEKGKDVELRCDPISGHTALYWYRQSLGQGLEFLIYFQGNSAPDKSGLPSDRFSAERTGGSVSTLTIQRTQQEDSAVYLCASSYRATQETQYFGPGTRLLVL.

This clonotype has just a few counts. The V gene is TRBV7-9, the J gene TRBJ2-1; D is perhaps TRBD1 (6 bases). Germline V gene lookup returns CDR1 SEHNR and CDR2 FQNEAQ (reference sequence). Trimming stripped 4 bases from V and 10 bases from J, with 20 bases between. The CDR3 is 15 residues long. CDR3 DNA: TGTGCCAGCAGCTCTCCAGACAACAGGGCATGGGAGCAGTTCTTC. This encodes CASSSPDNRAWEQFF.

The chain joins TRBV12-3 or TRBV12-4 to TRBJ2-6, with 10 nucleotides matching TRBD1. J lost 2 bases, V lost 5 bases, and 3 bases had no gene match. The CDR3 is made up of 16 amino acids. In nucleotides, the CDR3 is TGTGCCAGCAGTATAGGGACAGGGGCTGGGGCCAACGTCCTGACTTTC. Protein product: CASSIGTGAGANVLTF.

As DNA, the CDR3 is TGCGCCAGCAGCCAAGGGTTCGTTTTGTCCCATAACACCGGGGAGCTGTTTTTT. Its protein is CASSQGFVLSHNTGELFF. The chain combines TRBV4-1 with TRBJ2-2; D remains unclear. Trimming stripped 1 base from V and 2 bases from J, with 17 bases between. Germline values: CDR1 MGHRA, CDR2 YSYEKL. There are 18 residues in the CDR3.

This chain links TRBV20-1 with TRBJ1-1, with a weak D call TRBD1 (5 bases). V was shortened by 6 bases and J by 4 bases, with 15 bases between the two germline ends. This CDR3 contains 13 residues. Germline V gives CDR1 DFQATT, CDR2 SNEGSKA (reference sequence). The CDR3 nucleotides read TGCAGTGCCGGGAGGTCCGGGACCACTGAAGCTTTCTTT. Its protein product is CSAGRSGTTEAFF.

This clonotype has ten or more counts. The rearrangement links TRBV9 to TRBJ1-6; TRBD1 is a possible D gene (5 bases). Trimming pared 4 bases from V and 13 bases from J, leaving 12 bases between. The CDR3 length is 12 residues. The germline V gene encodes CDR1 SGDLS and CDR2 YYNGEE. This CDR3 reads CASSPRGEPLHF. The CDR3, as DNA: TGTGCCAGCAGCCCCCGGGGGGAGCCCCTCCACTTT.

This clonotype has just a few counts. This rearrangement joins TRBV27 to TRBJ2-7; D may be TRBD1 (6 bases). Trimming stripped 6 bases from V and 4 bases from J, with 13 bases between. The germline gives CDR1 MNHEY, CDR2 SMNVEV (reference sequence). CDR3 length: 13 residues. CDR3 loop: CASSWGTGYEQYF. In DNA, the CDR3 is TGTGCCAGCAGCTGGGGAACAGGGTACGAGCAGTACTTC.

The rearrangement joins TRBV27 to TRBJ2-1, with 8 nucleotides matching TRBD1. CDR3 size: 16 residues. The germline CDR1 and CDR2 sequences are MNHEY and SMNVEV (reference sequence). The ends lost 4 bases at V and 2 bases at J; junction bases unmatched: 7. Written as DNA, the CDR3 is TGTGCCAGCAGTTCCTGGGGGGACAGGCCCTACAATGAGCAGTTCTTC. Translation gives CASSSWGDRPYNEQFF.

This clonotype was counted at least ten times. This chain connects TRBV7-2 to TRBJ2-1; D not resolved. Looked up from germline, CDR1 is SGHTA and CDR2 is FQGNSA. The CDR3 loop spans 16 amino acids. V lost 3 bases, J lost 4 bases, and 16 bases lay in between. CDR3 DNA sequence: TGTGCCAGCAGCTTGGTCGCCGGGCCTGTTTACAATGAGCAGTTCTTC. This gives the protein CASSLVAGPVYNEQFF.

In its sample, this clonotype was seen a few times. The rearrangement links TRBV25-1 to TRBJ1-4; D perhaps matches TRBD1 (5 bases). Trimming removed 8 bases from V and 7 bases from J, with 14 bases in between. The CDR3 has 13 amino acids. CDR1 is MGHDK, CDR2 SYGVNS, per germline. DNA for the CDR3: TGTGCCAGCGGACATTCGGGAGGTGAAAAACTGTTTTTT. This sequence encodes CASGHSGGEKLFF.